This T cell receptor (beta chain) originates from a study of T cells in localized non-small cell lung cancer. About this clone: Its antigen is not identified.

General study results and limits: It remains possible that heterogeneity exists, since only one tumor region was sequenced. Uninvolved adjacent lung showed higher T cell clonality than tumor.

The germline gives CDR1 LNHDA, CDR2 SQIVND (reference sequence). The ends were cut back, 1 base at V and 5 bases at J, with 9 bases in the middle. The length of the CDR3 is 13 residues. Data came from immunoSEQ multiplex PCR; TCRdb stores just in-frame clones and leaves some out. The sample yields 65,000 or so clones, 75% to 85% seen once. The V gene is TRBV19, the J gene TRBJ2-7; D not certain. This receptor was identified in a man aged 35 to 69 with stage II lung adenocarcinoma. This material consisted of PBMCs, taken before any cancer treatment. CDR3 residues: CASSIAISDEQYF. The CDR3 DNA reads TGTGCCAGTAGTATAGCGATATCGGACGAGCAGTACTTC.